The rows below give T cell receptor beta chains drawn from one sample of a study of blood T cell repertoires in COVID-19. Sequencing was performed with immunoSEQ multiplex PCR; in TCRdb, only in-frame clones are kept and a portion is missing. The sample records about 300,000 clones, 83% being singletons. Sequenced material: peripheral blood. These receptors all stem from a woman aged 45-65 years who had recovered from COVID-19. The CDR3 runs from the conserved cysteine through the conserved F or W. The order of the fields is CDR3 length, clone size, V gene, D gene, J gene, CDR3 protein, CDR3 DNA. A D gene is named only where the DNA matches it firmly. The size field is filled for only some rows; it gives once, few, many or a size class.

>14|once|TRBV6-5|NA|TRBJ1-3
CASSYSGRARPTYF
TGTGCCAGCAGTTACTCAGGGAGGGCCCGACCCACATATTTT
>15|once|TRBV3-1/TRBV3-2|TRBD2|TRBJ2-5
CASSQGTSGAETQYF
TGTGCCAGCAGCCAGGGGACTAGCGGGGCCGAGACCCAGTACTTC
>15|NA|TRBV9|NA|TRBJ2-3
CASSIGRQSTDTQYF
TGTGCCAGCAGCATAGGGCGGCAGAGCACAGATACGCAGTATTTT
>16|NA|TRBV6-5|NA|TRBJ1-6
CASSYEGGSYNSPLHF
TGTGCCAGCAGTTACGAGGGAGGCTCCTATAATTCACCCCTCCACTTT
>14|NA|TRBV6-4|NA|TRBJ1-6
CASSDRFEGSPLHF
TGTGCCAGCAGTGACCGTTTTGAGGGCTCACCCCTCCACTTT
>15|NA|TRBV5-4|TRBD1|TRBJ1-4
CASSLGQGASEKLFF
TGTGCCAGCAGCTTGGGACAGGGGGCGAGTGAAAAACTGTTTTTT
>17|NA|TRBV11-2|NA|TRBJ2-3
CASSLGVIPASPDTQYF
TGTGCCAGCAGCTTAGGAGTGATCCCCGCGAGTCCAGATACGCAGTATTTT
>15|NA|TRBV28|TRBD1|TRBJ1-5
CVSSRDRGRNQPQHF
TGTGTTTCCTCCCGGGACAGGGGGCGGAATCAGCCCCAGCATTTT
>14|NA|TRBV3-1/TRBV3-2|TRBD1|TRBJ2-3
CASSKGQPTDTQYF
TGTGCCAGCAGCAAGGGACAGCCCACAGATACGCAGTATTTT
>13|NA|TRBV5-1|TRBD1|TRBJ2-7
CASGGGQGSEQYF
TGCGCCAGCGGCGGGGGACAGGGCAGCGAGCAGTACTTC
>15|NA|TRBV27|TRBD1|TRBJ1-1
CASSLSPDRATEAFF
TGTGCCAGCAGTTTATCTCCCGACAGGGCTACTGAAGCTTTCTTT
>17|NA|TRBV18|TRBD2|TRBJ2-7
CASSPLSLSGRTYEQYF
TGTGCCAGCTCACCTCTGTCCCTCAGCGGGAGGACCTACGAGCAGTACTTC
>13|few|TRBV29-1|TRBD1|TRBJ2-7
CSVLPGQGYEQYF
TGCAGCGTCTTACCGGGACAGGGGTACGAGCAGTACTTC
>18|NA|TRBV6-2/TRBV6-3|NA|TRBJ1-5
CASSYGAGLGSGNQPQHF
TGTGCCAGCAGTTACGGGGCAGGTCTTGGCAGTGGCAATCAGCCCCAGCATTTT
>17|NA|TRBV5-5|NA|TRBJ1-4
CASSSGNRGATNEKLFF
TGTGCCAGCAGCTCGGGGAATCGCGGTGCAACTAATGAAAAACTGTTTTTT
>13|NA|TRBV3-1/TRBV3-2|NA|TRBJ2-3
CASSPNIADTQYF
TGTGCCAGCAGCCCTAATATTGCAGATACGCAGTATTTT
>19|NA|TRBV11-2|TRBD2|TRBJ2-1
CASSTPTSGPESSYNEQFF
TGTGCCAGCAGCACTCCGACTAGCGGGCCTGAAAGCTCCTACAATGAGCAGTTCTTC
>12|NA|TRBV9|NA|TRBJ1-2
CASKRGGLGYTF
TGTGCCAGCAAACGGGGAGGTCTTGGCTACACCTTC
>14|NA|TRBV28|TRBD1|TRBJ1-4
CASSGGQGDQKLFF
TGTGCCAGCAGTGGGGGGCAGGGGGACCAAAAACTGTTTTTT
>15|few|TRBV19|TRBD1|TRBJ2-7
CASSSGTGGIYEQYF
TGTGCCAGTAGTAGTGGGACAGGGGGTATCTACGAGCAGTACTTC
>12|NA|TRBV18|NA|TRBJ2-3
CASSSLTDTQYF
TGTGCCAGCTCCTCCTTGACAGATACGCAGTATTTT
>14|NA|TRBV19|TRBD1|TRBJ1-2
CASSIHGQVGGYTF
TGTGCCAGTAGTATCCACGGACAGGTGGGAGGCTACACCTTC
>16|NA|TRBV11-2|TRBD2|TRBJ2-3
CASSSRTSGGNDTQYF
TGTGCCAGCAGTTCGAGGACTAGCGGGGGGAATGATACGCAGTATTTT
>13|NA|TRBV19|NA|TRBJ2-1
CASSRVADNEQFF
TGTGCCAGTAGTAGGGTAGCGGACAATGAGCAGTTCTTC
>14|NA|TRBV7-2|TRBD1|TRBJ2-1
CASSRDRVGNEQFF
TGTGCCAGCAGCCGGGACAGGGTAGGGAATGAGCAGTTCTTC
>18|NA|TRBV3-1/TRBV3-2|NA|TRBJ2-3
CASSQRVPSPNRGDTQYF
TGTGCCAGCAGCCAAAGAGTTCCGTCCCCCAACCGGGGAGATACGCAGTATTTT
>16|NA|TRBV11-3|TRBD2|TRBJ2-7
CASSLDPLAEGYEQYF
TGTGCCAGCAGCTTAGACCCCCTAGCGGAAGGTTACGAGCAGTACTTC
>15|few|TRBV9|TRBD2|TRBJ2-5
CASSVGGRAGETQYF
TGTGCCAGCAGCGTAGGTGGGAGGGCCGGGGAGACCCAGTACTTC
>13|NA|TRBV6-5|NA|TRBJ1-6
CASRAFYNSPLHF
TGTGCCAGCAGAGCCTTCTATAATTCACCCCTCCACTTT
>15|NA|TRBV3-1/TRBV3-2|NA|TRBJ1-2
CASNTPLSGNYGYTF
TGTGCCAGCAACACACCCCTATCGGGGAACTATGGCTACACCTTC
>16|NA|TRBV5-1|NA|TRBJ1-5
CASSWGNGGSNQPQHF
TGCGCCAGCAGCTGGGGGAATGGGGGGAGCAATCAGCCCCAGCATTTT
>16|NA|TRBV10-3|TRBD1|TRBJ1-2
CAISPGEQGANYGYTF
TGTGCCATCAGCCCAGGTGAACAGGGGGCTAACTATGGCTACACCTTC
>14|NA|TRBV18|NA|TRBJ1-6
CASSPREGSSPLHF
TGTGCCAGCTCACCCCGGGAGGGAAGTTCACCCCTCCACTTT
>14|NA|TRBV28|TRBD1|TRBJ1-1
CASSLGTGIAYAFF
TGTGCCAGCAGTTTAGGGACAGGAATAGCTTACGCTTTCTTT
>14|NA|TRBV5-1|TRBD1|TRBJ2-5
CASNQQGVIETQYF
TGCGCCAGCAACCAACAGGGGGTCATTGAGACCCAGTACTTC
>16|NA|TRBV28|TRBD1|TRBJ2-3
CASSSPGQGTMDTQYF
TGTGCCAGCAGTTCCCCCGGACAGGGGACGATGGATACGCAGTATTTT
>13|once|TRBV6-5|NA|TRBJ2-1
CASSYPSTGEQFF
TGTGCCAGCAGTTACCCTAGCACGGGTGAGCAGTTCTTC
>15|NA|TRBV7-9|NA|TRBJ2-2
CASSLGQGSAGELFF
TGTGCCAGCAGCTTGGGCCAGGGATCCGCCGGGGAGCTGTTTTTT
>13|NA|TRBV7-8|TRBD1|TRBJ1-1
CASSSQQGAKAFF
TGTGCCAGCAGCTCCCAACAGGGGGCTAAAGCTTTCTTT
>13|NA|TRBV10-2|NA|TRBJ2-7
CASSEGGSYEQYF
TGCGCCAGCAGTGAGGGAGGATCCTACGAGCAGTACTTC
>13|NA|TRBV6-5|NA|TRBJ2-7
CASSPIRKNEQYF
TGTGCCAGCAGCCCCATTAGAAAGAACGAGCAGTACTTC
>14|NA|TRBV6-5|NA|TRBJ2-7
CASSSNRDGYEQYF
TGTGCCAGCAGTTCGAACAGGGATGGCTACGAGCAGTACTTC
>15|NA|TRBV5-4|NA|TRBJ2-1
CASSLGQASYNEQFF
TGTGCCAGCAGCTTGGGGCAGGCCTCCTACAATGAGCAGTTCTTC
>12|NA|TRBV20-1|NA|TRBJ1-1
CSASEGQTEAFF
TGCAGTGCTAGTGAGGGACAAACTGAAGCTTTCTTT